The rows below give T cell receptor beta chains drawn from one sample of a study of blood T cell dynamics during melanoma immunotherapy. TCRdb's copy holds only in-frame clones and misses some; the assay was immunoSEQ multiplex PCR. The data contain almost 7,000 clones, more than 75% of them singletons. Sequences were derived from blood, sampled from a patient treated with checkpoint blockade. These receptors were taken from a human donor with melanoma. Some clones in this sample may be carry-over from other donors' samples. Both conserved end residues are part of each CDR3. Each record gives: V gene, CDR3 length, D gene, J gene, clone size, CDR3 DNA, CDR3 protein. A D gene is named only where the DNA matches it firmly. Expanded clones get a size class; other rows say once, few or many, or leave the size out.

V gene: TRBV7-2; CDR3 length: 16; D gene: NA; J gene: TRBJ1-2; clone size: NA; CDR3 DNA: TGTGCCAGCAGCTTAGCGCTCTTCCAGGTGCCCTATGGCTACACCTTC; CDR3 protein: CASSLALFQVPYGYTF
V gene: TRBV14; CDR3 length: 13; D gene: NA; J gene: TRBJ2-5; clone size: NA; CDR3 DNA: TGTGCCAGCAGCCAAGATTGGTCGGAGACCCAGTACTTC; CDR3 protein: CASSQDWSETQYF
V gene: TRBV10-3; CDR3 length: 13; D gene: NA; J gene: TRBJ2-7; clone size: NA; CDR3 DNA: TGTGCCATCAGCGGGTCCGTTTCGGACGAGCAGTACTTC; CDR3 protein: CAISGSVSDEQYF
V gene: TRBV11-2; CDR3 length: 15; D gene: TRBD1; J gene: TRBJ1-2; clone size: NA; CDR3 DNA: TGTGCCAGCAGCTTTGGGACAGGAGGGAGCTATGGCTACACCTTC; CDR3 protein: CASSFGTGGSYGYTF
V gene: TRBV6-1; CDR3 length: 16; D gene: NA; J gene: TRBJ2-3; clone size: NA; CDR3 DNA: TGTGCCAGCAGTGAAGCGCAGACAGGCTGGACAGATACGCAGTATTTT; CDR3 protein: CASSEAQTGWTDTQYF
V gene: TRBV5-8; CDR3 length: 11; D gene: NA; J gene: TRBJ1-5; clone size: NA; CDR3 DNA: TGTGCCAGCAGCTTAGCCGGAGCCCAGCATTTT; CDR3 protein: CASSLAGAQHF
V gene: TRBV7-9; CDR3 length: 15; D gene: TRBD2; J gene: TRBJ2-5; clone size: NA; CDR3 DNA: TGTGCCAGCAGCCCAGTCCTAGCGGGAGGGGAGACCCAGTACTTC; CDR3 protein: CASSPVLAGGETQYF
V gene: TRBV9; CDR3 length: 16; D gene: NA; J gene: TRBJ2-3; clone size: NA; CDR3 DNA: TGTGCCAGCAGCGTAGCGGGGGGCTCGTTCGAGGATACGCAGTATTTT; CDR3 protein: CASSVAGGSFEDTQYF
V gene: TRBV6-1; CDR3 length: 16; D gene: NA; J gene: TRBJ2-7; clone size: NA; CDR3 DNA: TGTGCCAGCAGTGAAGGATTCGGCAGGCCTTCCTACGAGCAGTACTTC; CDR3 protein: CASSEGFGRPSYEQYF
V gene: TRBV4-1; CDR3 length: 14; D gene: NA; J gene: TRBJ1-1; clone size: NA; CDR3 DNA: TGCGCCAGCAGCCAACCACAGACCCGGATTGAAGCTTTCTTT; CDR3 protein: CASSQPQTRIEAFF
V gene: TRBV28; CDR3 length: 15; D gene: TRBD1; J gene: TRBJ1-2; clone size: NA; CDR3 DNA: TGTGCCAGCAGTTTATCGGGACAGGGGGCTCTGGGCTACACCTTC; CDR3 protein: CASSLSGQGALGYTF
V gene: TRBV12-5; CDR3 length: 15; D gene: TRBD1; J gene: TRBJ2-2; clone size: NA; CDR3 DNA: TGTGCTAGTGGTTTGGGGACAGGGGGAACCGGGGAGCTGTTTTTT; CDR3 protein: CASGLGTGGTGELFF
V gene: TRBV27; CDR3 length: 14; D gene: TRBD2; J gene: TRBJ2-1; clone size: NA; CDR3 DNA: TGTGCCAGCGGGTGGACTAGGAGATACAATGAGCAGTTCTTC; CDR3 protein: CASGWTRRYNEQFF
V gene: TRBV18; CDR3 length: 16; D gene: NA; J gene: TRBJ2-6; clone size: NA; CDR3 DNA: TGTGCCAGCTCAAATCGGGGGTCCTCTGGGGCCAACGTCCTGACTTTC; CDR3 protein: CASSNRGSSGANVLTF
V gene: TRBV6-4; CDR3 length: 15; D gene: TRBD2; J gene: TRBJ2-5; clone size: NA; CDR3 DNA: TGTGCCAGCTCTAGGACTAGCGGGGCCCAAGAGACCCAGTACTTC; CDR3 protein: CASSRTSGAQETQYF
V gene: TRBV23-1; CDR3 length: 15; D gene: NA; J gene: TRBJ2-1; clone size: NA; CDR3 DNA: TGCGCCAGCAGTCAAAGACAGGGAGGGAGCAATGAACAGTTCTTC; CDR3 protein: CASSQRQGGSNEQFF
V gene: TRBV29-1; CDR3 length: 15; D gene: TRBD1; J gene: TRBJ1-2; clone size: once; CDR3 DNA: TGCAGCGTTAGGACAGGGCGGACTGCAAACTATGGCTACACCTTC; CDR3 protein: CSVRTGRTANYGYTF
V gene: TRBV6-1; CDR3 length: 13; D gene: NA; J gene: TRBJ1-1; clone size: NA; CDR3 DNA: TGTGCCAGCAGTGTTCAATTGGGTTTAGAAGCTTTCTTT; CDR3 protein: CASSVQLGLEAFF
V gene: TRBV21-1; CDR3 length: 19; D gene: NA; J gene: TRBJ1-5; clone size: NA; CDR3 DNA: TGTGCCAGCAGCAAAGGGAGGGCTCACGAATTATATAGCAATCAGCCCCAGCATTTT; CDR3 protein: CASSKGRAHELYSNQPQHF
V gene: TRBV28; CDR3 length: 14; D gene: NA; J gene: TRBJ1-6; clone size: NA; CDR3 DNA: TGTGCCAGCAGCGCCCCGGGACTTAATTCACCCCTCCACTTT; CDR3 protein: CASSAPGLNSPLHF
V gene: TRBV15; CDR3 length: 13; D gene: NA; J gene: TRBJ2-7; clone size: NA; CDR3 DNA: TGTGCCACCAGCCAGAGGAGGTTGGGCGAGCAGTACTTC; CDR3 protein: CATSQRRLGEQYF
V gene: TRBV9; CDR3 length: 14; D gene: NA; J gene: TRBJ2-3; clone size: medium-sized; CDR3 DNA: TGTGCCACGAGCTCCGAGGGGCACGCAGATACGCAGTATTTT; CDR3 protein: CATSSEGHADTQYF
V gene: TRBV7-2; CDR3 length: 15; D gene: NA; J gene: TRBJ1-3; clone size: NA; CDR3 DNA: TGTGCCAGCAGCTTAGTGGCAGGGTATGGAAACACCATATATTTT; CDR3 protein: CASSLVAGYGNTIYF
V gene: TRBV5-4; CDR3 length: 15; D gene: NA; J gene: TRBJ2-3; clone size: NA; CDR3 DNA: TGTGCCAGCAGCTTGGTTTGGTCCCGCACAGATACGCAGTATTTT; CDR3 protein: CASSLVWSRTDTQYF
V gene: TRBV28; CDR3 length: 15; D gene: TRBD1; J gene: TRBJ1-6; clone size: once; CDR3 DNA: TGTGCCAGCAGTTTTAGGACAGGGGGATTTTCACCCCTCCACTTT; CDR3 protein: CASSFRTGGFSPLHF
V gene: TRBV11-1; CDR3 length: 15; D gene: TRBD2; J gene: TRBJ2-7; clone size: NA; CDR3 DNA: TGTGCCAGCAGCCAACCTAGCGGGGGTACCTACGAGCAGTACTTC; CDR3 protein: CASSQPSGGTYEQYF
V gene: TRBV30; CDR3 length: 19; D gene: TRBD1; J gene: TRBJ1-2; clone size: NA; CDR3 DNA: TGTGCCTGGAGTGTACTTCCGGACAGGGTTTTTTGGGAGGGCTATGGCTACACCTTC; CDR3 protein: CAWSVLPDRVFWEGYGYTF
V gene: TRBV5-4; CDR3 length: 16; D gene: TRBD2; J gene: TRBJ2-1; clone size: NA; CDR3 DNA: TGTGCCAGCAGCTTCGAGCGGGGGGCCTCCTACAATGAGCAGTTCTTC; CDR3 protein: CASSFERGASYNEQFF
V gene: TRBV6-6; CDR3 length: 13; D gene: NA; J gene: TRBJ1-2; clone size: NA; CDR3 DNA: TGTGCCAGCAGTTTGACGGGGGACTATGGCTACACCTTC; CDR3 protein: CASSLTGDYGYTF
V gene: TRBV7-2; CDR3 length: 14; D gene: NA; J gene: TRBJ2-3; clone size: NA; CDR3 DNA: TGTGCCAGCAGCTTAGGGGCGGCCCTAAGGGGGCAGTATTTT; CDR3 protein: CASSLGAALRGQYF
V gene: TRBV30; CDR3 length: 14; D gene: NA; J gene: TRBJ1-2; clone size: NA; CDR3 DNA: TGTGCCTGGAGCCCTGGGACAAGGTACTATGGCTACACCTTC; CDR3 protein: CAWSPGTRYYGYTF
V gene: TRBV5-4; CDR3 length: 16; D gene: NA; J gene: TRBJ1-4; clone size: NA; CDR3 DNA: TGTGCCAGCAGCTTGGCCGCGGGAGGAACTAATGAAAAACTGTTTTTT; CDR3 protein: CASSLAAGGTNEKLFF
V gene: TRBV5-4; CDR3 length: 15; D gene: NA; J gene: TRBJ1-1; clone size: NA; CDR3 DNA: TGTGCCAGCAGCTTGGGTGCGGGGCCCGGGACTGAAGCTTTCTTT; CDR3 protein: CASSLGAGPGTEAFF
V gene: TRBV19; CDR3 length: 15; D gene: TRBD1; J gene: TRBJ1-3; clone size: few; CDR3 DNA: TGTGCCAGTAGTTTGGAGGGGGCCTCTGGAAACACCATATATTTT; CDR3 protein: CASSLEGASGNTIYF
V gene: TRBV6-4; CDR3 length: 13; D gene: NA; J gene: TRBJ2-1; clone size: NA; CDR3 DNA: TGTGCCAGCAGTGACGGGCCGCAGGGCTTGCAGTTCTTC; CDR3 protein: CASSDGPQGLQFF
V gene: TRBV9; CDR3 length: 16; D gene: NA; J gene: TRBJ2-6; clone size: NA; CDR3 DNA: TGTGCCAGCAGCGTTTTCCGGTCTTCTGGGGCCAACGTCCTGACTTTC; CDR3 protein: CASSVFRSSGANVLTF
V gene: TRBV28; CDR3 length: 15; D gene: TRBD2; J gene: TRBJ2-1; clone size: NA; CDR3 DNA: TGTGCCAGCAGTCCGACTAGCGGGTCTCACAATGAGCAGTTCTTC; CDR3 protein: CASSPTSGSHNEQFF
V gene: TRBV19; CDR3 length: 14; D gene: NA; J gene: TRBJ2-7; clone size: NA; CDR3 DNA: TGTGCCAGTAGTACAGGCAGGGGTGGATACGAGCAGTACTTC; CDR3 protein: CASSTGRGGYEQYF
V gene: TRBV25-1; CDR3 length: 17; D gene: NA; J gene: TRBJ2-2; clone size: NA; CDR3 DNA: TGTGCCAGCAGTGAAACTCGACAGCTAGAAAACACCGGGGAGCTGTTTTTT; CDR3 protein: CASSETRQLENTGELFF
V gene: TRBV5-4; CDR3 length: 16; D gene: TRBD1; J gene: TRBJ1-3; clone size: NA; CDR3 DNA: TGTGCCAGCAGCCCCGGGGACAGCCTATTTGGAAACACCATATATTTT; CDR3 protein: CASSPGDSLFGNTIYF
V gene: TRBV7-6; CDR3 length: 16; D gene: NA; J gene: TRBJ2-2; clone size: NA; CDR3 DNA: TGTGCCAGCAGCTTAGCAAGTGGGGAGGTGGCCGGGGAGCTGTTTTTT; CDR3 protein: CASSLASGEVAGELFF
V gene: TRBV6-5; CDR3 length: 16; D gene: NA; J gene: TRBJ2-1; clone size: NA; CDR3 DNA: TGTGCCAGCAGTTACAAGCTGTGGAGCTCCTACAATGAGCAGTTCTTC; CDR3 protein: CASSYKLWSSYNEQFF
V gene: TRBV6-5; CDR3 length: 15; D gene: TRBD1; J gene: TRBJ2-7; clone size: NA; CDR3 DNA: TGTGCCAGCAAACAGGGGGCAGGGTCTCTCTACGAGCAGTACTTC; CDR3 protein: CASKQGAGSLYEQYF
V gene: TRBV11-3; CDR3 length: 16; D gene: NA; J gene: TRBJ1-6; clone size: NA; CDR3 DNA: TGTGCCAGCAGCTTAGCTCGGACTTCCCTAAATTCACCCCTCCACTTT; CDR3 protein: CASSLARTSLNSPLHF
V gene: TRBV6-5; CDR3 length: 15; D gene: NA; J gene: TRBJ2-7; clone size: NA; CDR3 DNA: TGTGCCAGCAGCTCGATAGCGGTGTCAGCCTACGAGCAGTACTTC; CDR3 protein: CASSSIAVSAYEQYF
V gene: TRBV7-2; CDR3 length: 17; D gene: NA; J gene: TRBJ1-2; clone size: NA; CDR3 DNA: TGTGCCAGCAGCTCCATTCGCGCCGGGTGGGGGGAGGAGGGCTACACCTTC; CDR3 protein: CASSSIRAGWGEEGYTF
V gene: TRBV5-1; CDR3 length: 14; D gene: NA; J gene: TRBJ2-7; clone size: NA; CDR3 DNA: TGCGCCAGCAGCTCCCGGGCAGGGCGGTACGAGCAGTACTTC; CDR3 protein: CASSSRAGRYEQYF
V gene: TRBV7-9; CDR3 length: 15; D gene: NA; J gene: TRBJ2-7; clone size: NA; CDR3 DNA: TGTGCCAGCAGCCTGCCTTGGGGGACTTCTCCCGAGCAGTACTTC; CDR3 protein: CASSLPWGTSPEQYF
V gene: TRBV5-6; CDR3 length: 16; D gene: TRBD1; J gene: TRBJ2-5; clone size: NA; CDR3 DNA: TGTGCCAGCAGTCCACGGACAGGGACTCCCCAAGAGACCCAGTACTTC; CDR3 protein: CASSPRTGTPQETQYF
V gene: TRBV5-1; CDR3 length: 15; D gene: TRBD1; J gene: TRBJ2-5; clone size: NA; CDR3 DNA: TGCGCCAGCAGCCAAGGGACAGATTTCCAAGAGACCCAGTACTTC; CDR3 protein: CASSQGTDFQETQYF
V gene: TRBV5-6; CDR3 length: 14; D gene: NA; J gene: TRBJ2-7; clone size: NA; CDR3 DNA: TGTGCCAGCAGCTTGGCTACTGGGTTCCGCGAGCAGTACTTC; CDR3 protein: CASSLATGFREQYF
V gene: TRBV6-1; CDR3 length: 14; D gene: NA; J gene: TRBJ1-1; clone size: once; CDR3 DNA: TGTGCCAGCAGTGTAGGACAGATGAACACTGAAGCTTTCTTT; CDR3 protein: CASSVGQMNTEAFF
V gene: TRBV6-4; CDR3 length: 13; D gene: NA; J gene: TRBJ1-6; clone size: NA; CDR3 DNA: TGTGCCAGCAGTGAGGGGAATAATTCACCCCTCCACTTT; CDR3 protein: CASSEGNNSPLHF